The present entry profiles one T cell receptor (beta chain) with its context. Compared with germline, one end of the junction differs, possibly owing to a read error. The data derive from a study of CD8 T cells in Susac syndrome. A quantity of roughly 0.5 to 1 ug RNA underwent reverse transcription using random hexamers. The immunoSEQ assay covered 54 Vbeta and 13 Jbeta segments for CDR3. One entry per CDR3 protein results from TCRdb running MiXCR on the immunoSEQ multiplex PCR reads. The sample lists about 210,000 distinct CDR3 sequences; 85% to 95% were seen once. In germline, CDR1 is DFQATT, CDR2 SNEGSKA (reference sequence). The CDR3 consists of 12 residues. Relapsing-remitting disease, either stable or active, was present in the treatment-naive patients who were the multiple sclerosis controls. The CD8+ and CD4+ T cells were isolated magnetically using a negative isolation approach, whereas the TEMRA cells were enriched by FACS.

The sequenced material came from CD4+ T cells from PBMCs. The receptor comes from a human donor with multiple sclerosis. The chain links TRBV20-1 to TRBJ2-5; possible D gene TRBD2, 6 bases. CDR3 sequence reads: CSAREPGGTEDF. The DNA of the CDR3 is TGCAGTGCTAGAGAACCAGGCGGGACTGAAGACTTC.